Below are 25 T cell receptor beta chains sequenced from a single sample in a study of tissue T cells after allogeneic stem cell transplantation. Time point of the sample: mouse harvest day 7 after allogeneic transplant. The graft held 10^6 splenic CD5+ T cells and 10^7 T-cell-depleted bone marrow cells. Generated by immunoSEQ multiplex PCR, the TCRdb table keeps only in-frame clones and is missing some. The sample has 6,500 to 8,000 clones, 40% to 60% seen once. Sample: gut tissue. These receptors all stem from a female BALB/c mouse given C57BL/6 T cells with graft-versus-host disease after an allogeneic hematopoietic cell transplant.

As to this clone: Each gene name is a mouse one. The read halts 1 residue ahead of the CDR3 end, with the missing end drawn from the germline J gene. The genes are TRBV1 and TRBJ1-3, with unresolved D. There are 14 residues in the CDR3. Trimming took 1 base from V and 0 from J, leaving 4 bases between them. From germline, CDR1 is NSQYPW and CDR2 LRSPGD (reference sequence). The sequenced CDR3 bases are TGCACCTGCAGTGCAGGAGGTTCTGGAAATACGCTCTAT. Translation: CTCSAGGSGNTLY. From start to end, the CDR3 is CTCSAGGSGNTLYF.

The sample holds one count of this clone. Gene names and germline match the mouse. The read halts 1 residue ahead of the CDR3 end, with the missing end drawn from the germline J gene. The V gene is TRBV26, the J gene TRBJ1-3; 11 bases align to TRBD1. The CDR3 consists of 14 residues. Germline V CDR1 and CDR2: KGHPV, FQNQEV (reference sequence). Trimming cost V 6 bases and J 3 bases; bases outside gene matches: 1. Incomplete CDR3 DNA: TGTGCCAGCAGGGGACAGGGGGGTGGAAATACGCTCTAT. Translation gives CASRGQGGGNTLY. The CDR3, in full, reads CASRGQGGGNTLYF.

This clone has just a few counts. Mouse gene names apply. The sequenced fragment ends 1 residue before the CDR3 boundary, so the rest is inferred from the germline J gene. The genes are TRBV16 and TRBJ2-5, with D possibly TRBD2 on 6 matching bases. Looked up from germline, CDR1 is SGHSA and CDR2 is FRNQAP. Trimming removed 0 bases at V and 3 bases at J, with 7 bases between. The CDR3 consists of 14 residues. The CDR3: CASSLDWGQDTQYF. The sequenced CDR3 bases are TGTGCAAGCAGCTTAGACTGGGGACAAGACACCCAGTAC.

In this sample, this clone turned up a few times. Gene names and germline match the mouse. The CDR3 end falls 1 residue outside the read, so it is completed with the germline J gene. The chain is built from TRBV13-1 and TRBJ2-5, with D perhaps TRBD1 (6 bases). CDR1 and CDR2 from the germline V gene are NSHNY and SYGAGN. Trimming removed 4 bases from V and 2 bases from J, with 8 bases in between. The CDR3 consists of 13 residues. The CDR3 region is CASSSQGQDTQYF. CDR3 bases read: TGTGCCAGCAGTTCACAGGGCCAAGACACCCAGTAC.

To note about this clone: These gene names are mouse names. The read ends 1 residue before the CDR3 terminus; that terminus is restored from the germline J gene. The chain links TRBV4 to TRBJ1-2; D is undetermined. V was shortened by 5 bases and J by 0 bases, with 7 bases between the two germline ends. Per the germline V gene, CDR1 is LGHDT and CDR2 is YNNKQL (reference sequence). The CDR3 is 13 residues long. CDR3 amino acids: CASSHQTNSDYTF. The sequenced part of the CDR3 DNA is TGTGCCAGCAGCCATCAAACAAACTCCGACTACACC.

Concerning this clone itself: The genes and germline here are from mouse. The CDR3 end lies 1 residue beyond the end of the read and is filled in from the germline J gene. V gene TRBV24 combines with J gene TRBJ2-3; 8 bases fit TRBD1. Germline assignment: CDR1 KGHTA and CDR2 FRNEEI. V lost 3 bases and J lost 3; bases outside the gene matches: 5. CDR3 length: 15 amino acids. This chain's CDR3 is CASSLKWTGAETLYF. The CDR3 bases that were read are TGTGCCAGCAGTCTAAAGTGGACAGGGGCAGAAACGCTGTAT.

Comment on this clone: Gene names and germline refer to mouse. Sequencing ends 1 residue short of the CDR3 end; the germline J gene provides the rest. The chain uses TRBV31 and TRBJ2-3; 13 bases are shared with TRBD2. The J segment lost 0 bases and the V segment lost 4 bases, leaving 4 bases of the junction unmatched. Germline V gene sequence: CDR1 GKSSPN, CDR2 SITVG. This CDR3 comprises 16 residues. CDR3 DNA, as far as it was read: TGTGCCTGGACCTTGGGACTGGGGGGGAGTGCAGAAACGCTGTAT. Protein product: CAWTLGLGGSAETLY. The CDR3, in full, reads CAWTLGLGGSAETLYF.

With respect to this clone: The genes are named according to mouse. Here the CDR3 reads CASSLLLGEYEQYF. The covered CDR3 bases are TGTGCCAGCAGTCTGTTACTGGGGGAGTATGAACAGTAC. The rearrangement links TRBV26 to TRBJ2-7; TRBD2 aligns across 8 bases. The read ends 1 residue before the CDR3 terminus; that terminus is restored from the germline J gene. The CDR3 extends over 14 amino acids. Germline CDR1 is KGHPV and CDR2 is FQNQEV (reference sequence). Losses at the gene ends were 1 base for V and 4 bases for J; bases not matched to a gene: 3.

This clone was counted a few times. Germline and genes here are mouse. The sequenced fragment ends 1 residue before the CDR3 boundary, so the rest is inferred from the germline J gene. This sequence joins TRBV26 and TRBJ2-5; the D gene is possibly TRBD2 (6 bases). The CDR3 has 14 residues. With 0 bases removed from V and 6 bases from J, the gap between germline ends came to 10 bases. Germline V gene data show CDR1 as KGHPV and CDR2 as FQNQEV (reference sequence). The DNA read from the CDR3 is TGTGCCAGCAGTCTGTCTCTGGGGTTGGACACCCAGTAC. Its translation is CASSLSLGLDTQY. The entire CDR3 is CASSLSLGLDTQYF. The full variable domain, its missing parts supplied by reference TRBV26 and TRBJ2-5, is NSKVIQTPRYLVKGQGQKAKMRCIPEKGHPVVFWYQQNKNNEFKFLINFQNQEVLQQIDMTEKRFSAECPSNSPCSLEIQSSEAGDSALYLCASSLSLGLDTQYFGPGTRLLVL.

In regard to this clone: Gene names follow the mouse nomenclature. Incomplete CDR3 DNA: TGTGCCAGCAGTCTGTCGGGGGGGGGCGGCACAGAAGTCTTC. Amino acids: CASSLSGGGGTEVF. The full CDR3 reads CASSLSGGGGTEVFF. The chain carries TRBV26 and TRBJ1-1; D possibly corresponds to TRBD1 (6 bases). Sequencing ends 1 residue short of the CDR3 end; the germline J gene provides the rest. V was shortened by 0 bases and J by 4 bases, with 12 bases between the two germline ends. This CDR3 contains 15 residues. Germline CDR1 KGHPV, CDR2 FQNQEV (reference sequence).

On this clone itself: Here the gene names and germline are mouse. The observed sequence ends 1 residue before the CDR3 terminus, with the missing tail filled in from the germline J gene. The V call is TRBV1, the J call TRBJ1-1, with 12 bases lining up with TRBD1. This CDR3 contains 16 residues. Germline V gene sequence: CDR1 NSQYPW, CDR2 LRSPGD (reference sequence). J gave up 4 bases and V 3 bases, and 6 bases lay outside the gene matches. Incomplete CDR3 DNA: TGCACCTGCAGTGCCCGGGACAGGGGGCGCCTCACAGAAGTCTTC. As protein: CTCSARDRGRLTEVF. The CDR3 reads in full as CTCSARDRGRLTEVFF. Filled out from reference TRBV1 and TRBJ1-1, the complete variable domain reads VTLLEQNPRWRLVPRGQAVNLRCILKNSQYPWMSWYQQDLQKQLQWLFTLRSPGDKEVKSLPGADYLATRVTDTELRLQVANMSQGRTLYCTCSARDRGRLTEVFFGKGTRLTVV.

To note about this clone: Gene names denote mouse genes. CDR3 loop: CASSRTGGVFF. CDR3 DNA (partial): TGTGCCAGCAGCCGGACAGGGGGAGTCTTC. V is TRBV4 and J is TRBJ1-1, with 10 bases lining up with TRBD1. The sequence runs out 1 residue before the end of the CDR3; the remainder is reconstructed from the germline J gene. The CDR3 loop spans 11 amino acids. The V gene end was trimmed by 5 bases and the J gene end by 10 bases; junction bases not matched to a gene: 1. Germline lookup yields CDR1 LGHDT and CDR2 YNNKQL (reference sequence).

As concerns this clone: The genes are named according to mouse. The read is 1 residue too short to cover the CDR3 end, so that end is filled in from the germline J gene. The genes are TRBV26 and TRBJ2-4; 9 bases agree with TRBD2. The CDR3 has 14 amino acids. The trim removed 6 bases at V and 4 bases at J, leaving 5 bases unmatched. Germline V CDR1 and CDR2: KGHPV, FQNQEV (reference sequence). Incomplete CDR3 DNA: TGTGCCAGCAGCCAAGACTGGGGGAAAAACACCTTGTAC. Translated, it gives CASSQDWGKNTLY. The entire CDR3 protein reads CASSQDWGKNTLYF.

This clone was found a few times. Mouse gene names and germline throughout. Read coverage stops 1 residue before the CDR3 terminus; the germline J gene supplies the remainder. The rearrangement uses TRBV26 and TRBJ1-2; D gene ambiguous. There are 14 residues in the CDR3. From germline, CDR1 is KGHPV and CDR2 FQNQEV (reference sequence). Trimming cost V 2 bases and J 0 bases, with 7 bases left between them. CDR3 sequence reads: CASSLDNANSDYTF. Incomplete CDR3 DNA: TGTGCCAGCAGTCTGGACAATGCAAACTCCGACTACACC.

Notes on this clone: Gene labels here are mouse ones. The CDR3 end falls 1 residue outside the read, so it is completed with the germline J gene. V and J are TRBV21 and TRBJ2-2; 8 nucleotides match TRBD1. TRBV21 is filed as an ORF, its function uncertain. CDR3 size: 15 residues. The V and J ends lost 2 bases and 2 bases, in that order; junction bases with no gene match: 1. The CDR3: CASSQQGANTGQLYF. The covered CDR3 bases are TGTGCTAGCAGTCAACAGGGGGCGAACACCGGGCAGCTCTAC.

Concerning this clone: Gene names follow the mouse nomenclature. The CDR3 goes on 1 residue after the read ends, and that part is filled in from the germline J gene. The chain uses TRBV13-3 and TRBJ2-7, with 11 bases matching TRBD1. CDR3 length: 13 amino acids. V shed 5 bases and J 6 bases; nucleotides not matched to a gene: 4. Germline V CDR1 and CDR2: NNHDY, SYVADS. The CDR3: CASRDRGQGEQYF. The DNA read from the CDR3 is TGTGCCAGCAGGGACAGGGGGCAGGGTGAACAGTAC.

About this clone: Gene labels here are mouse ones. The CDR3 loop is CASSLRGGDTQYF. The part of the CDR3 DNA that was read is TGTGCCAGCAGCCTCCGGGGGGGCGACACCCAGTAC. The V call is TRBV5, the J call TRBJ2-5, with 8 nucleotides matching TRBD2. Read coverage stops 1 residue before the CDR3 terminus; the germline J gene supplies the remainder. The CDR3 runs to 13 residues. Germline CDR1 is LGHNA and CDR2 is YNLKQL (reference sequence). After removal of 4 bases from V and 6 bases from J, the junction contained 3 bases not matched to a gene.

A note on this clone: Mouse gene names apply. The CDR3 end is not reached by the read, which stops 1 residue before it; the germline J gene fills it in. The chain couples TRBV12-2 to TRBJ2-5, with TRBD2 identical over 9 bases. J was trimmed by 6 bases and V by 0 bases; bases with no gene match: 6. The CDR3 extends over 15 amino acids. Germline V CDR1 and CDR2: SGHLS, HYDKME. The CDR3 here is CASSLSLGGGDTQYF. The CDR3 bases that were read are TGTGCCAGCTCTCTCTCACTGGGGGGAGGGGACACCCAGTAC.

Notes on this clone: The genes and germline here are from mouse. The read is 1 residue too short to cover the CDR3 end, so that end is filled in from the germline J gene. The rearrangement joins TRBV26 to TRBJ1-2; the match to TRBD1 covers 9 bases. This CDR3 has 14 amino acids. The ends lost 4 bases at V and 3 bases at J; junction bases unmatched: 3. The germline CDR1 and CDR2 sequences are KGHPV and FQNQEV (reference sequence). CDR3 DNA, as far as it was read: TGTGCCAGCAGTCCACAGGGGGCCGACTCCGACTACACC. Its protein is CASSPQGADSDYT. The complete CDR3 protein is CASSPQGADSDYTF. Together with reference TRBV26 and TRBJ1-2, the CDR3 gives the full variable domain: NSKVIQTPRYLVKGQGQKAKMRCIPEKGHPVVFWYQQNKNNEFKFLINFQNQEVLQQIDMTEKRFSAECPSNSPCSLEIQSSEAGDSALYLCASSPQGADSDYTFGSGTRLLVI.

To note about this clone: Germline and genes here are mouse. With the read ending 1 residue before the CDR3 end, the germline J gene is used to fill in that end. The V gene is TRBV16, the J gene TRBJ2-1, with a possible D match to TRBD1 (6 bases). This CDR3 spans 14 amino acids. Germline lookup yields CDR1 SGHSA and CDR2 FRNQAP. Trimming took off 7 bases at V and 3 bases at J, with 13 bases between the two ends. CDR3 in amino acids: CASNTGTIYAEQFF. Incomplete CDR3 DNA: TGTGCAAGCAATACCGGGACAATCTATGCTGAGCAGTTC.

Turning to this clone: Gene names are the mouse ones. The read terminates 1 residue ahead of where the CDR3 ends, so the germline J gene completes it. The chain has TRBV3 and TRBJ2-5; 7 bases line up with TRBD2. The CDR3 runs 12 residues. The trim removed 1 base at V and 8 bases at J, leaving 0 bases unmatched. The germline V gene has CDR1 SNHLY and CDR2 FYNGKV (reference sequence). CDR3 residues: CASSLVGGTQYF. CDR3 DNA, as far as it was read: TGTGCCAGCAGCTTAGTGGGGGGCACCCAGTAC.

As regards this clone: Each gene name is a mouse one. The CDR3 is cut off 1 residue early in the read; its end comes from the germline J gene. The chain joins TRBV19 to TRBJ1-5, with a tentative D call TRBD1 (6 bases). The V and J ends lost 2 bases and 2 bases respectively, with 11 bases between them. This CDR3 is built from 15 residues. CDR1 and CDR2 from the germline V gene are FNHDT and SITEND (reference sequence). The CDR3 bases that were read are TGTGCCAGCAGTATGAGGGGGAAGGACAACCAGGCTCCGCTT. Residues: CASSMRGKDNQAPL. The CDR3 in full is CASSMRGKDNQAPLF.

This clone was detected only a few times. Gene names and germline match the mouse. The CDR3 goes on 1 residue after the read ends, and that part is filled in from the germline J gene. V gene TRBV26 combines with J gene TRBJ2-1; D assignment may be TRBD1 or TRBD2 (5 bases each). CDR1 is KGHPV and CDR2 is FQNQEV in the germline V gene (reference sequence). The CDR3 has 10 amino acids. V lost 6 bases to trimming and J lost 10 bases, with 7 bases between them. CDR3 amino acids: CASRGTEQFF. The sequenced CDR3 bases are TGTGCCAGCAGAGGGACCGAGCAGTTC.

Notes on this clone: Gene names refer to mouse genes. The read is 1 residue too short to cover the CDR3 end, so that end is filled in from the germline J gene. V is TRBV20 and J is TRBJ2-7, with TRBD2 identical over 11 bases. Germline V gives CDR1 GFQATS, CDR2 STVNSAI. The trim removed 2 bases at V and 7 bases at J, leaving 10 bases unmatched. The length of the CDR3 is 15 residues. The CDR3 is CGARSTGGGAREQYF. The DNA read from the CDR3 is TGTGGTGCTAGGTCGACTGGGGGGGGCGCGAGAGAACAGTAC. Supplemented by reference TRBV20 and TRBJ2-7, the full variable domain reads GALVYQYPRRTICKSGTSMRMECQAVGFQATSVAWYRQSPQKTFELIALSTVNSAIKYEQNFTQEKFPISHPNLSFSSMTVLNAYLEDRGLYLCGARSTGGGAREQYFGPGTRLTVL.

A remark on this clone: Gene names denote mouse genes. The CDR3 extends 1 residue past the end of the read, so its final part is completed from the germline J gene. The chain has TRBV16 and TRBJ2-3; TRBD1 matches 7 bases. CDR3 length: 15 amino acids. Germline V gene data show CDR1 as SGHSA and CDR2 as FRNQAP. With V trimmed by 0 bases and J by 0 bases, 0 bases remained unmatched. The CDR3: CASSLETGSAETLYF. The DNA read from the CDR3 is TGTGCAAGCAGCTTAGAGACAGGGAGTGCAGAAACGCTGTAT.